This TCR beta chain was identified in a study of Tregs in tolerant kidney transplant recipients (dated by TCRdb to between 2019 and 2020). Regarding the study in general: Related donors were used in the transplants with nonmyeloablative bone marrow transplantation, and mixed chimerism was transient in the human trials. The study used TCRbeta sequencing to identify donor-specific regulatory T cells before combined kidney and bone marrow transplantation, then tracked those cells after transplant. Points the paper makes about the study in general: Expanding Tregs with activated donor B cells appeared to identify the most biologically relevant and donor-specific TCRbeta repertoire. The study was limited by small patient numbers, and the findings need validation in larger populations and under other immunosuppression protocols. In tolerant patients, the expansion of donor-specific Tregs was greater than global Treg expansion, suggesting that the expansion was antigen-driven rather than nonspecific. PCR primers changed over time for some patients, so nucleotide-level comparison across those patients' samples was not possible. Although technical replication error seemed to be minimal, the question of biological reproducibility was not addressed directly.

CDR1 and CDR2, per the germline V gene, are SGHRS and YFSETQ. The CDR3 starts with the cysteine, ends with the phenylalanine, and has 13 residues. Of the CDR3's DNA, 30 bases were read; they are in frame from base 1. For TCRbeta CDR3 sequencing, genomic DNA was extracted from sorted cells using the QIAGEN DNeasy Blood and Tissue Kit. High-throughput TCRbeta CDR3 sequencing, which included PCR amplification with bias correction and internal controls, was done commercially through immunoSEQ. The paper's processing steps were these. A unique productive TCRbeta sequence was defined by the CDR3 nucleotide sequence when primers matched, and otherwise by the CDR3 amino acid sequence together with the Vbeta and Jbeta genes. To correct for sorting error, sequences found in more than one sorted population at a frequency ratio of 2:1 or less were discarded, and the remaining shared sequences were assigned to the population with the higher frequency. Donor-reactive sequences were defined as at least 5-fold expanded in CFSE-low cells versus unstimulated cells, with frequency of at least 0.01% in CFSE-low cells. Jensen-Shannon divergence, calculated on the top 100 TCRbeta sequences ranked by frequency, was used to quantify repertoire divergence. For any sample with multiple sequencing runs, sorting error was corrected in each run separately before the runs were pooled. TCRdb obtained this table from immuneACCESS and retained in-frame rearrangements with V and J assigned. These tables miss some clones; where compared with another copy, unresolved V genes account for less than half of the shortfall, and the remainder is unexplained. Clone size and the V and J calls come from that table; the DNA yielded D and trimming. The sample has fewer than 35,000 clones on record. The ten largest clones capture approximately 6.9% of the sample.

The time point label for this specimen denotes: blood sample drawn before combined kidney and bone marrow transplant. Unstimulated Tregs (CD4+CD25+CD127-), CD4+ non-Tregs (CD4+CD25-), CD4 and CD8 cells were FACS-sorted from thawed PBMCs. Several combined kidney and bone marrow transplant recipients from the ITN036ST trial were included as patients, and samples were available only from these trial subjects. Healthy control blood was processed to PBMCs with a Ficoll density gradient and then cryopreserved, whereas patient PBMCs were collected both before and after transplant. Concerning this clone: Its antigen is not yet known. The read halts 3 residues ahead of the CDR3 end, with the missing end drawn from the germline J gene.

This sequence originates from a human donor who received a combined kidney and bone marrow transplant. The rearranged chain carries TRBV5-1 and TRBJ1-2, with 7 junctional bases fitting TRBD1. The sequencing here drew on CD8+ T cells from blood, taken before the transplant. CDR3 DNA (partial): TGCGCCAGCAGCTATGACAGGGTGAGGGGC. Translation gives CASSYDRVRG. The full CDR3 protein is CASSYDRVRGYTF.